These T cell receptor beta chains were read from a single sample in a study of spatial heterogeneity in lung cancer. TCRdb re-analysed the 5' RACE reads in MiXCR, keeping a single row per CDR3 protein. Of some 120,000 distinct CDR3 sequences listed, 9% to 15% are singletons. The material was PBMCs, obtained at follow-up. All receptors derive from a male donor with early-stage non-small cell lung cancer. The CDR3 runs from the conserved cysteine through the conserved F or W. D genes are given only for firm matches. Clone size, where shown, is once, few, many, or a class for clones that have expanded.

length	V	D	J	size	CDR3	DNA
15	TRBV10-1	TRBD2	TRBJ2-5	.	CASSERQAGVKTQYF	TGCGCCAGCAGTGAACGTCAAGCGGGGGTGAAGACCCAGTACTTC
15	TRBV18	.	TRBJ2-1	few	CASSPPLQNYNEQFF	TGTGCCAGCTCACCACCGTTGCAGAATTACAATGAGCAGTTCTTC
12	TRBV20-1	.	TRBJ1-6	few	CSARDSGSPLHF	TGCAGTGCTAGAGACAGCGGTTCACCCCTCCACTTT
18	TRBV5-6	TRBD2	TRBJ2-3	few	CASSSTGLAGGPTDTQYF	TGTGCCAGCAGCTCCACGGGACTAGCGGGGGGGCCCACAGATACGCAGTATTTT
15	TRBV9	.	TRBJ2-3	.	CASSSGLASTDTQYF	TGTGCCAGCAGCTCCGGACTGGCAAGCACAGATACGCAGTATTTT
12	TRBV7-9	.	TRBJ2-1	few	CASSLIANEQFF	TGTGCCAGCAGCTTAATTGCTAATGAGCAGTTCTTC
15	TRBV7-9	.	TRBJ2-6	.	CASSRDGSGANVLTF	TGTGCCAGCAGCCGAGACGGCTCTGGGGCCAACGTCCTGACTTTC
17	TRBV5-1	TRBD2	TRBJ2-3	.	CASSLEGLAGITDTQYF	TGCGCCAGCAGCTTGGAAGGGCTAGCGGGGATCACAGATACGCAGTATTTT
16	TRBV7-8	.	TRBJ2-7	few	CASSLTEAYSSYEQYF	TGTGCCAGCAGCCTAACGGAGGCGTACAGCTCCTACGAGCAGTACTTC
15	TRBV28	.	TRBJ1-5	.	CASSLRGLRNQPQHF	TGTGCCAGCAGTTTAAGGGGATTGCGCAATCAGCCCCAGCATTTT
11	TRBV2	.	TRBJ1-1	many	CASVLNTEAFF	TGTGCCAGCGTCCTGAACACTGAAGCTTTCTTT
15	TRBV5-4	.	TRBJ1-6	few	CASSSRTDFNSPLHF	TGTGCCAGCAGCTCACGGACAGATTTCAATTCACCCCTCCACTTT
19	TRBV21-1	.	TRBJ2-4	few	CASSKMAGHTRKTKNIQYF	TGTGCCAGCAGCAAGATGGCCGGCCACACCCGGAAGACCAAAAACATTCAGTACTTC
12	TRBV7-2	.	TRBJ1-1	many	CASSHDWGLPFF	TGTGCCAGCAGCCATGATTGGGGTCTGCCTTTCTTT
11	TRBV2	.	TRBJ2-7	few	CASSGGHEQYF	TGTGCCAGCAGTGGAGGCCACGAGCAGTACTTC
16	TRBV5-6	TRBD1	TRBJ1-2	few	CASSMTLGQDNYGYTF	TGTGCCAGCAGCATGACACTGGGACAGGATAACTATGGCTACACCTTC
13	TRBV20-1	TRBD1	TRBJ1-1	many	CSATDRSNTEAFF	TGCAGTGCTACGGACAGGAGTAACACTGAAGCTTTCTTT
15	TRBV18	.	TRBJ2-6	.	CASSPTESGANVLTF	TGTGCCAGCTCACCAACAGAATCTGGGGCCAACGTCCTGACTTTC
16	TRBV7-3	TRBD1	TRBJ2-5	.	CASSFAGTGYQETQYF	TGTGCCAGCAGCTTTGCCGGGACAGGGTACCAAGAGACCCAGTACTTC
14	TRBV3-1	.	TRBJ1-3	.	CASSIQGSGNTIYF	TGTGCCAGCAGCATACAGGGCTCTGGAAACACCATATATTTT
15	TRBV20-1	TRBD2	TRBJ2-2	.	CSASQTSGGIGELFF	TGCAGTGCTAGCCAGACTAGCGGGGGGATCGGGGAGCTGTTTTTT
13	TRBV28	.	TRBJ1-6	.	CASTPPASSPLHF	TGTGCCAGCACCCCTCCGGCTAGTTCACCCCTCCACTTT
15	TRBV30	.	TRBJ1-4	.	CAYTTRDLTNEKLFF	TGTGCTTACACAACCCGGGATTTGACTAATGAAAAACTGTTTTTT
12	TRBV29-1	.	TRBJ2-1	.	CSVEGQPNEQFF	TGCAGCGTTGAAGGACAGCCGAATGAGCAGTTCTTC
13	TRBV12-3/TRBV12-4	.	TRBJ2-7	few	CASSLGEVYEQYF	TGTGCCAGCAGTTTGGGGGAGGTCTACGAGCAGTACTTC
14	TRBV20-1	.	TRBJ2-5	many	CSATSEGRQETQYF	TGCAGTGCTACCTCTGAGGGGAGACAAGAGACCCAGTACTTC
15	TRBV9	TRBD1	TRBJ1-1	.	CASSVAQGASTEAFF	TGTGCCAGCAGCGTAGCGCAGGGGGCGTCCACTGAAGCTTTCTTT
15	TRBV12-3/TRBV12-4	TRBD2	TRBJ2-7	many	CASSFSRTSGARSYF	TGTGCCAGCAGTTTCTCGCGGACTAGCGGGGCCCGATCGTACTTC
15	TRBV7-9	.	TRBJ1-1	many	CASSLEGDLNTEAFF	TGTGCCAGCAGCTTAGAGGGGGATTTAAACACTGAAGCTTTCTTT
15	TRBV19	TRBD2	TRBJ2-5	.	CASSSSGGRQETQYF	TGTGCCAGTAGTTCTAGCGGGGGGAGACAAGAGACCCAGTACTTC
14	TRBV24-1	.	TRBJ1-5	few	CATSGGWSNQPQHF	TGTGCCACCTCGGGGGGCTGGAGCAATCAGCCCCAGCATTTT
17	TRBV19	.	TRBJ1-1	few	CASSNLYGRGGDTEAFF	TGTGCCAGTAGTAATCTCTACGGACGGGGTGGGGACACTGAAGCTTTCTTT
10	TRBV2	.	TRBJ1-1	.	CASMRDLAFF	TGTGCCAGCATGCGCGATTTAGCTTTCTTT
16	TRBV5-6	TRBD1	TRBJ1-5	.	CASSLGAGGHSRPQHF	TGTGCCAGCAGCTTGGGGGCAGGGGGCCATTCACGGCCCCAGCATTTT
14	TRBV10-3	.	TRBJ1-2	many	CAITRDSINYGYTF	TGTGCCATCACAAGGGACTCCATTAACTATGGCTACACCTTC
14	TRBV6-5	.	TRBJ2-5	few	CASTSGTARETQYF	TGTGCCAGCACCTCCGGGACGGCGAGGGAGACCCAGTACTTC
13	TRBV5-1	.	TRBJ1-2	once	CASSLGQAAGYTF	TGCGCCAGCAGCTTGGGACAGGCTGCTGGCTACACCTTC
15	TRBV4-3	TRBD1	TRBJ1-2	.	CASSQDRTGSYGYTF	TGCGCCAGCAGCCAAGATAGGACAGGGAGCTATGGCTACACCTTC
14	TRBV5-4	.	TRBJ2-5	.	CASSELWTEETQYF	TGTGCCAGCAGCGAGCTGTGGACAGAAGAGACCCAGTACTTC
15	TRBV4-3	.	TRBJ1-2	.	CASSQVQGYIYGYTF	TGCGCCAGCAGCCAAGTGCAGGGATACATTTATGGCTACACCTTC
12	TRBV4-1	.	TRBJ1-1	few	CASSQDDGTGLF	TGCGCCAGCAGCCAAGATGACGGCACCGGCCTCTTT
13	TRBV12-3/TRBV12-4	TRBD1	TRBJ2-4	.	CASSSGRGNIQYF	TGTGCCAGCAGCTCTGGCAGGGGGAACATTCAGTACTTC
15	TRBV11-2	.	TRBJ2-5	few	CASSFLLQGLETQYF	TGTGCCAGCAGCTTCCTGCTGCAGGGTCTGGAGACCCAGTACTTC
13	TRBV7-3	.	TRBJ2-5	.	CASSSGNQETQYF	TGTGCCAGCAGCTCGGGAAATCAAGAGACCCAGTACTTC
16	TRBV9	.	TRBJ2-4	.	CASTLRGGLAKNIQYF	TGTGCCAGCACCCTTAGGGGTGGTCTAGCCAAAAACATTCAGTACTTC
13	TRBV7-9	.	TRBJ2-1	.	CASSLAVENEQFF	TGTGCCAGCAGCTTAGCAGTGGAAAATGAGCAGTTCTTC
16	TRBV18	.	TRBJ2-2	few	CASSPPGASPGRELFF	TGTGCCAGCTCACCACCCGGGGCCAGTCCTGGCCGGGAGCTGTTTTTT
13	TRBV5-1	TRBD1	TRBJ1-2	many	CASTTGEGYGYTF	TGCGCCAGCACGACAGGGGAAGGCTATGGCTACACCTTC
17	TRBV9	TRBD2	TRBJ2-7	.	CASSVAGDSGSLYEQYF	TGTGCCAGCAGCGTTGCGGGGGATAGCGGGTCCCTCTACGAGCAGTACTTC
16	TRBV5-1	.	TRBJ2-3	few	CASSLATGTLGDTQYF	TGCGCCAGCAGCTTGGCCACCGGGACATTAGGGGATACGCAGTATTTT
19	TRBV14	TRBD1	TRBJ1-3	.	CASSKGRLTGDVSGNTIYF	TGTGCCAGCAGCAAGGGGAGATTGACAGGGGACGTCTCTGGAAACACCATATATTTT
17	TRBV18	.	TRBJ1-5	.	CASSNALGIVGNQPQHF	TGTGCCAGCTCAAATGCTTTGGGGATCGTTGGCAATCAGCCCCAGCATTTT
15	TRBV4-1	.	TRBJ2-7	many	CASSPGPGQQYEQYF	TGCGCCAGCAGCCCGGGGCCGGGACAACAATACGAGCAGTACTTC
13	TRBV6-2/TRBV6-3	.	TRBJ2-3	few	CASRRTGTDTQYF	TGTGCCAGCCGTCGGACGGGGACAGATACGCAGTATTTT
13	TRBV2	.	TRBJ2-3	.	CASSVRSTDTQYF	TGTGCCAGCAGTGTTAGGAGCACAGATACGCAGTATTTT
15	TRBV7-2	TRBD2	TRBJ2-3	.	CASSLGGGAIDTQYF	TGTGCCAGCAGCTTAGGCGGGGGGGCAATCGATACGCAGTATTTT
12	TRBV5-6	.	TRBJ1-6	.	CASSLGPTGLHF	TGTGCCAGCAGCTTGGGTCCGACGGGCCTCCACTTT
14	TRBV20-1	.	TRBJ2-4	many	CSAWGQRTKNIQYF	TGCAGTGCTTGGGGGCAAAGGACCAAAAACATTCAGTACTTC
16	TRBV7-2	TRBD2	TRBJ2-5	few	CASSLGGSGPQETQYF	TGTGCCAGCAGCTTAGGAGGTAGCGGGCCTCAAGAGACCCAGTACTTC